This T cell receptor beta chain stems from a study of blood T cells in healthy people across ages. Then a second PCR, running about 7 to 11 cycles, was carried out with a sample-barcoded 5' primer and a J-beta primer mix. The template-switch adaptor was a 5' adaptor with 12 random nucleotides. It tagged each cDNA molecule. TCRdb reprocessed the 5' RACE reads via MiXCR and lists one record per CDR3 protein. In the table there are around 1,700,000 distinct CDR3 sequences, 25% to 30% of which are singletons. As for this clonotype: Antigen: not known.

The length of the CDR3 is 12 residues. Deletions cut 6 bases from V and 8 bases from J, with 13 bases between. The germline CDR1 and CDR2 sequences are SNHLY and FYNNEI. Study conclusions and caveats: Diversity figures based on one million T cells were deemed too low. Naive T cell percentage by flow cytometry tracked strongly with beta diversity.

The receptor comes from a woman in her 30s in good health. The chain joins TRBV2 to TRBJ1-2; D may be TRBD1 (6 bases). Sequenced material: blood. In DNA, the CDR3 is TGTGCCAGCAGAATGGGGGGCCGAGGCTACACCTTC. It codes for CASRMGGRGYTF. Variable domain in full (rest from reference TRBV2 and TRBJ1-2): EPEVTQTPSHQVTQMGQEVILRCVPISNHLYFYWYRQILGQKVEFLVSFYNNEISEKSEIFDDQFSVERPDGSNFTLKIRSTKLEDSAMYFCASRMGGRGYTFGSGTRLTVV.